Listed below are T cell receptor beta chains from one sample, sequenced in a study of cytomegalovirus exposure and HLA in healthy donors. Libraries were prepared by immunoSEQ multiplex PCR; TCRdb keeps only in-frame clonotypes and omits some of them. The sample lists over 150,000 clones; approximately 71% were seen once. Sequences were obtained from PBMCs. These receptors came from a man aged 45-65 years in good health and CMV-seronegative. CDR3s include the opening cysteine and the closing phenylalanine or tryptophan. The order of the fields is V gene, clone size, D gene, J gene, CDR3 DNA, CDR3 protein. A D gene is named only where the DNA matches it firmly. For some rows the clone size is stated as once, few or many, or as a class when expanded; others skip it.

V: TRBV19
size: once
D: .
J: TRBJ1-5
DNA: TGTGCCAGTAGGGGGGGTGGGGCAGGCTCCAATCAGCCCCAGCATTTT
CDR3: CASRGGGAGSNQPQHF

V: TRBV6-5
size: .
D: TRBD1
J: TRBJ1-5
DNA: TGTGCCAGCAGTTCCCTAGAGGGGGCTGGGCCCCAGCATTTT
CDR3: CASSSLEGAGPQHF

V: TRBV5-6
size: few
D: .
J: TRBJ1-5
DNA: TGTGCCAGCAGCTCAACACAGGGAACGAGCAATCAGCCCCAGCATTTT
CDR3: CASSSTQGTSNQPQHF

V: TRBV7-2
size: .
D: .
J: TRBJ1-2
DNA: TGCGCCAGCAGCCAGACGGGGGGCTTAGGCTATGGCTACACCTTC
CDR3: CASSQTGGLGYGYTF

V: TRBV18
size: once
D: .
J: TRBJ1-5
DNA: TGTGCCAGCTCAACCTCCCAGGGTTCCAATCAGCCCCAGCATTTT
CDR3: CASSTSQGSNQPQHF

V: TRBV5-6
size: .
D: .
J: TRBJ2-7
DNA: TGTGCCAGCAGCTTACTGGACAGCGAGCAGTACTTC
CDR3: CASSLLDSEQYF

V: TRBV9
size: once
D: .
J: TRBJ2-3
DNA: TGTGCCAGCAGCGTAGAACGCGCCAAGACAGATACGCAGTATTTT
CDR3: CASSVERAKTDTQYF

V: TRBV5-4
size: .
D: .
J: TRBJ1-1
DNA: TGTGCCAGCAGCTCACCGGGGAACACTGAAGCTTTCTTT
CDR3: CASSSPGNTEAFF

V: TRBV28
size: few
D: TRBD1
J: TRBJ1-2
DNA: TGTGCCAGCAGTCCGGGACAGGACTACACCTTC
CDR3: CASSPGQDYTF

V: TRBV6-5
size: .
D: .
J: TRBJ1-2
DNA: TGTGCCAGCAGTGCCATTAACAGGGTTGGCTACACCTTC
CDR3: CASSAINRVGYTF